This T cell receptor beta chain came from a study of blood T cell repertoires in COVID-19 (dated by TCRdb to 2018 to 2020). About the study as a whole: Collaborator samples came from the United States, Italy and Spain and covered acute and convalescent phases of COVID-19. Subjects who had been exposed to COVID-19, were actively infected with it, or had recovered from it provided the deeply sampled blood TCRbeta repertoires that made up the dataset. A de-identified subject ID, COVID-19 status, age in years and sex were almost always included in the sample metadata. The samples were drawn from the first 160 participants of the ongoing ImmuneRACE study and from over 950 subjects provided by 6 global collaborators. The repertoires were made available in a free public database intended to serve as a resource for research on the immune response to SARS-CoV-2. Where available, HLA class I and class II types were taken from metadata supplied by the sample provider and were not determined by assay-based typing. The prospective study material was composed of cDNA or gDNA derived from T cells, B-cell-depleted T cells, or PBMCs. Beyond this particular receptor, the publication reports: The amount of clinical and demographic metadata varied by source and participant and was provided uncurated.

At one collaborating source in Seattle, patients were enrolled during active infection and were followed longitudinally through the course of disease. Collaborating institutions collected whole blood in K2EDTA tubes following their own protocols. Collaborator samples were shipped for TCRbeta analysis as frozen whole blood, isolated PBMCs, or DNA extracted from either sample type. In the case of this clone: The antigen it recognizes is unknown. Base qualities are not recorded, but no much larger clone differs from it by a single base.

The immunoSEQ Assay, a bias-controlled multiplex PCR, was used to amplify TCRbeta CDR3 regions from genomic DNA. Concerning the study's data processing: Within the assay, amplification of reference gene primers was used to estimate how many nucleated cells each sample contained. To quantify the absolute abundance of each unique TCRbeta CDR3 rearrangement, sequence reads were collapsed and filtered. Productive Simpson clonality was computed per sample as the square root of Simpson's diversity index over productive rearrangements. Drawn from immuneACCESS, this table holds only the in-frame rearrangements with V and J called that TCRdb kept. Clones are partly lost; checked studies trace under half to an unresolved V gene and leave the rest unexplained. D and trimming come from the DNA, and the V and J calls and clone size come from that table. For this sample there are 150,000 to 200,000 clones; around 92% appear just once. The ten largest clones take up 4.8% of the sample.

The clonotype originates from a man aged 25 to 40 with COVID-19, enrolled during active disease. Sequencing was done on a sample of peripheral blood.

The sequenced DNA: TGCGCCAGCAGCTATACTGATAGCGGGAGGGCCAGGGATGCAACATACGAGCAGTACTTC. This sequence encodes CASSYTDSGRARDATYEQYF. Here the chain combines TRBV5-1 and TRBJ2-7; TRBD2 aligns with 11 central bases. At the junction V is shortened by 3 bases and J by 4 bases; bases outside the gene matches: 21. The CDR3, from cysteine to phenylalanine, totals 20 residues. CDR3 DNA only is kept here, 60 bases in frame from base 1. CDR1 SGHRS and CDR2 YFSETQ were looked up in the germline V gene.